This T cell receptor beta chain originates from a study of OX40 agonist ivuxolimab in advanced cancers. Losses at the gene ends were 8 bases for V and 8 bases for J; bases not matched to a gene: 13. CDR3 length: 15 amino acids. The germline V gene has CDR1 MDHEN and CDR2 SYDVKM. Assay used: immunoSEQ multiplex PCR; TCRdb lists only in-frame clones, some missing. The data show about 91,000 clones, over 75% seen once. Sequencing used CD4+ or CD8+ T cells sorted from blood, obtained in a trial of the OX40 agonist ivuxolimab. The V call is TRBV28, the J call TRBJ1-4; 8 bases line up with TRBD1. This sequence was found in an adult with an advanced solid tumor such as melanoma, head and neck, liver or kidney cancer. The CDR3 loop reads CASHARQGAREKLFF. The CDR3 DNA follows: TGTGCCAGCCACGCGAGGCAGGGGGCGCGAGAAAAACTGTTTTTT.